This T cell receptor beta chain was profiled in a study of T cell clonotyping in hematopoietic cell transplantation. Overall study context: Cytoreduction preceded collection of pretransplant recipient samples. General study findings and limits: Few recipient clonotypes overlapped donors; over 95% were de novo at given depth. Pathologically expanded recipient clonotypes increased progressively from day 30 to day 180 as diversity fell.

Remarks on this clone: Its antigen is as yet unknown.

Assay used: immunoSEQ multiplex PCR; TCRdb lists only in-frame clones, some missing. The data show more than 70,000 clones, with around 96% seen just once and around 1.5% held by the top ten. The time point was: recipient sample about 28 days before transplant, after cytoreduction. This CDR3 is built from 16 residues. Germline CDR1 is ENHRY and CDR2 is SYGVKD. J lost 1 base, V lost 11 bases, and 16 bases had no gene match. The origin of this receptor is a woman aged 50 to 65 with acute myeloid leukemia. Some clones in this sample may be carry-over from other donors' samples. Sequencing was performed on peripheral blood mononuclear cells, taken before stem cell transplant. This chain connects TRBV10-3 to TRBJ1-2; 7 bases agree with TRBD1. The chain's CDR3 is CAASQGDHYNNYGYTF. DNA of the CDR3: TGTGCCGCGTCTCAGGGGGACCATTATAATAACTATGGCTACACCTTC.